This is a list of T cell receptor beta chains from one sample in a study of glioma-infiltrating T cells. TCRdb itself ran the multiplex PCR reads through MiXCR, one entry per CDR3 protein. The table has a few hundred thousand distinct CDR3 sequences, around 45% seen once. The sequencing input was glioma tissue, nonneoplastic brain tissue, or PBMCs (not recorded which). These receptors all come from a human donor with low-grade glioma or glioblastoma, undergoing nonglioma brain surgery, or in good health (not recorded which). The conserved cysteine and the conserved F or W are not part of the CDR3 here. Fields, in order: V gene, CDR3 protein.

TRBV6-1,ASRVVDTDTQY
TRBV4-1,ASSWASGQGYEQY
TRBV3-1,ASSQDPDRRAQY
TRBV6-5,ASSPRGSFYDYT
TRBV27,ASSFQIAGGYPYEQY
TRBV20-1,SASFLAKNIQY
TRBV20-1,SARSSPANYGYT
TRBV24-1,ATQMTGGGTEAF
TRBV6-2/TRBV6-3,ASGQGSYEQY
TRBV6-1,ASSATGTAYEQY
TRBV27,ASSLAGRAGYNEQF
TRBV11-3,ATMDLTPGLRDSNQPQH
TRBV20-1,SARDRTIGGYT
TRBV20-1,SARGGGTEDNEQF
TRBV24-1,ATSDSNNQPQH
TRBV12-3/TRBV12-4,ASRSSAGGPFYEQY
TRBV12-3/TRBV12-4,ASSLVTGGGGKLF
TRBV7-9,ASSLTGGANVLT
TRBV10-2,ASSETSGTYEQY
TRBV9,ASSALSPYNEQF
TRBV24-1,ATRGRQNTGELF
TRBV28,ASSLRGAKPQH
TRBV6-1,ASSWDYLSYNEQF
TRBV5-1,ASSPRVVLSSYNEQF
TRBV7-9,ASSLGVGNYGYT
TRBV27,ASSRLSHDLNTEAF
TRBV5-5,ASSYDRTGRTYEQY
TRBV15,ATSRDLGSYEQY
TRBV25-1,ASSRGENQPQH
TRBV4-1,ASRREGFSGANVLT
TRBV28,ASITGGNYGYT
TRBV20-1,SATYRGSYNEQF
TRBV5-1,ASSLRDLSGELF
TRBV20-1,SAREGSRVVDEQF
TRBV7-2,ASSLDPGSGNTIY
TRBV27,ASSVVDTKGPTEAF
TRBV7-9,ASSGTEEY
TRBV7-2,ASSFATTASEAF
TRBV28,ASSLRGRLVSYEQY
TRBV7-9,ASALLRESTDTQY
TRBV7-9,ASSRLSGGEQF
TRBV28,ASSRNRLAGRSTQY
TRBV6-1,ASGTGRQPQH
TRBV29-1,SVTDSGSGDTQY
TRBV20-1,SARDPLRESYNEQF
TRBV20-1,SALKGQPNTEAF
TRBV7-2,ASSLPYGGEQY
TRBV7-2,ASSRLRNTEAF
TRBV4-1,ASSQDPGLAGAFAGELF
TRBV4-2,ASSQDGGGQGRTDTQY
TRBV29-1,SVPTGTTSGANVLT
TRBV20-1,SASRSVAETQY
TRBV6-2/TRBV6-3,ASSYSSGSNEQY
TRBV4-3,ASRQEGQGDKEAF
TRBV5-1,ARSLGGPEGVEQF
TRBV28,ASSLLEGSYDEQF
TRBV7-2,ASSLVGGWEKLF
TRBV20-1,SARDRRLPDNEQF